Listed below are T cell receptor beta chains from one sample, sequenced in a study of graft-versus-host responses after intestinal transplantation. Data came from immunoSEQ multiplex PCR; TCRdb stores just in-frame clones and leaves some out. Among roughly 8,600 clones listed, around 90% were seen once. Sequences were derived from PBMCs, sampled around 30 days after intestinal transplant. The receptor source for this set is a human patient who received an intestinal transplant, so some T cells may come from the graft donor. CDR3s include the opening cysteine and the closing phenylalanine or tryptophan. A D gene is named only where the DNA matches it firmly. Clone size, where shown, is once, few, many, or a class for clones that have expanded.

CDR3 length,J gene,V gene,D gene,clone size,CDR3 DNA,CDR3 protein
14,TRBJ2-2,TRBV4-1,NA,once,TGCGCCAGCAGCGTTTACCCGGCCACCGGGGAGCTGTTTTTT,CASSVYPATGELFF
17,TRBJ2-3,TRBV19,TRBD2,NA,TGTGCCAGTAGTATGATCGTGGCTAGCGGGTCCACAGATACGCAGTATTTT,CASSMIVASGSTDTQYF
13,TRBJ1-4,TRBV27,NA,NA,TGTGCCAGCAGTCCCGTAGGGACTGAAAAACTGTTTTTT,CASSPVGTEKLFF
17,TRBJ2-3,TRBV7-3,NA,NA,TGTGCCAGCAGCTCCCACAGGCGTCAGACTAGCACAGATACGCAGTATTTT,CASSSHRRQTSTDTQYF
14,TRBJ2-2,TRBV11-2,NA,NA,TGTGCCAGCAGCGCCCTAGACAGGTTTGGGGAGCTGTTTTTT,CASSALDRFGELFF
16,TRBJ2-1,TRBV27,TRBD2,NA,TGTGCCAGCAGTTTCGACGCGACTAGCGTGCACAATGAGCAGTTCTTC,CASSFDATSVHNEQFF
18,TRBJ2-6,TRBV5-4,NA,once,TGTGCCAGCATTGGCATTGTCTCGCACAAAAGTCGGGCCAACGTCCTGACTTTC,CASIGIVSHKSRANVLTF
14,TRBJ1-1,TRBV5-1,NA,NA,TGCGCCAGCAGCTTGGTGCTACCGAACACTGAAGCTTTCTTT,CASSLVLPNTEAFF
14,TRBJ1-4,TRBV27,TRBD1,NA,TGTGCCAGCAGTAGGACAGGGTGGGGTGAAAAACTGTTTTTT,CASSRTGWGEKLFF
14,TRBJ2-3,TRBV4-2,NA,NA,TGTGCCAGCAGCCAAGGGGGATATGCAGATACGCAGTATTTT,CASSQGGYADTQYF
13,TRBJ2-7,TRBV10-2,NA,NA,TGCGCCACCGAGGGGACGGCAACCTACGAGCAGTACTTC,CATEGTATYEQYF
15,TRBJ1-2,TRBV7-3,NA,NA,TGTGCCAGCAGCGATGACACCACTAGTGCGTATGGCTACACCTTC,CASSDDTTSAYGYTF
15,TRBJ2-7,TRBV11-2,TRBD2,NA,TGTGCCAGCAGCTTAGAAGCGGGGCCGAACTACGAGCAGTACTTC,CASSLEAGPNYEQYF
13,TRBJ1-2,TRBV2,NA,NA,TGTGCCAGCAGTGAAGGACGGCCTGATGGCTACACCTTC,CASSEGRPDGYTF
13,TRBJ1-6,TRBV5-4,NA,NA,TGTGCCAGCAGTCCAGGACAGAACGCACCCCTCCACTTT,CASSPGQNAPLHF
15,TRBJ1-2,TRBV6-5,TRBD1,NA,TGTGCCAGCAGTGGGGGACAGGCGAACGCTTATGGCTACACCTTC,CASSGGQANAYGYTF
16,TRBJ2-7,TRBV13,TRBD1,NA,TGTGCCAGCAGCTTAGAAGATCGGACAGGGGCCAACGAGCAGTACTTC,CASSLEDRTGANEQYF
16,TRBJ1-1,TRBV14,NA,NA,TGTGCCAGCAGCCACCTAAGGCTCGGGGGTAACACTGAAGCTTTCTTT,CASSHLRLGGNTEAFF
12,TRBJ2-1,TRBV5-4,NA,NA,TGTGCCAGCAGCTTGGGGACACGTGAGCAGTTCTTC,CASSLGTREQFF
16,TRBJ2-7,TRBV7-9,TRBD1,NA,TGTGCCAGCAGCTTAGCTTACAGGGGGGTGGCCCACGAGCAGTACTTC,CASSLAYRGVAHEQYF
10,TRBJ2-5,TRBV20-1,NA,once,TGCAGTGCTAGAAAAGAGACCCAGTACTTC,CSARKETQYF
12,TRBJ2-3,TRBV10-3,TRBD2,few,TGTGCCGGGGGGGGGATGCCAGATACGCAGTATTTT,CAGGGMPDTQYF
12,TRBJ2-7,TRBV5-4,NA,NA,TGTGCCAGCAGCTTGGGGCCTCGGGAGCAGTACTTC,CASSLGPREQYF
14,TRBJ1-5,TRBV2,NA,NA,TGTGCCAGCAGTACCGACTACGGGAACCAGCCCCAGCATTTT,CASSTDYGNQPQHF
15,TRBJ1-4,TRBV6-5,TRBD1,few,TGTGCCAGCAGTTACGCGGACAGGCGGGGGGAAAAACTGTTTTTT,CASSYADRRGEKLFF
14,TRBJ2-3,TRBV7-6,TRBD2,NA,TGTGCCAGCAGCTCCCGGGGGGGCACAGATACGCAGTATTTT,CASSSRGGTDTQYF
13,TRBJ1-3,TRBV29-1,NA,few,TGCAGCGTTGAACCGGGACCCGGAAACACCATATATTTT,CSVEPGPGNTIYF
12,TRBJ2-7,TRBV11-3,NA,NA,TGTGCCAGCAGGGACAACAAGCACGAGCAGTACTTC,CASRDNKHEQYF
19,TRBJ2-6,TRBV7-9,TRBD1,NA,TGTGCCAGCAGCTTAGTCCCGGGACAGGGTTACTCTGGGGCCAACGTCCTGACTTTC,CASSLVPGQGYSGANVLTF